This T cell receptor beta chain comes out of a study of early T cells in non-severe SARS-CoV-2 infection. The V end lost 1 base, the J end lost 7 bases, and 14 bases lay between the germline ends. Germline CDR1 and CDR2: SGHAT and FQNNGV. This CDR3 has 15 amino acids. TCRdb analysed the 5' RACE reads with MiXCR anew, one entry per CDR3 protein. This sample yields 30,000 to 45,000 distinct CDR3 sequences, of which roughly 5.6% are seen a single time; about 27% belongs to the top ten. The sample taken for sequencing was whole blood. The TCR was taken from an adult who was a healthcare worker with PCR-confirmed SARS-CoV-2 infection or an uninfected control (not recorded which). The chain has TRBV11-2 and TRBJ2-1; D is perhaps TRBD1 (5 bases). CDR3 bases: TGTGCCAGCAGCTTAGGTGTGGGGCAGGGTAATGAGCAGTTCTTC. This translates into CASSLGVGQGNEQFF.